The 18 T cell receptor beta chains given below trace back to one sample, sequenced in a study of T-cell reconstitution after alpha-beta-depleted transplantation in children. Unique molecular identifiers featured in how the TCRbeta library was prepared. One entry per CDR3 protein results from TCRdb running MiXCR on the PCR reads. Among 700,000 to 950,000 distinct CDR3 sequences listed, roughly 16% were seen once. Sequences were derived from PBMCs, mostly from graft donor cells, sampled 360 days after TCRalphabeta/CD19-depleted stem cell transplant. These receptors all come from a male patient aged 5 to 17 who had a stem cell transplant for acute lymphoblastic leukemia, so the T cells may come from the graft donor.

In this sample, this clonotype turned up a few times. V is TRBV4-2 and J is TRBJ2-7; TRBD2 matches 11 bases. The CDR3 has 15 residues. The V and J ends lost 5 bases and 1 base, in that order; junction bases with no gene match: 4. In germline, CDR1 is LGHNA, CDR2 YNFKEQ. CDR3 DNA sequence: TGTGCCAGCAGCGAGGGACTAGCGGTTTCCTACGAGCAGTACTTC. This translates into CASSEGLAVSYEQYF.

This clonotype was recorded a few times. This chain links TRBV6-5 with TRBJ1-3; D might be TRBD1 (5 bases). Looked up from germline, CDR1 is MNHEY and CDR2 is SVGAGI. This CDR3 is built from 17 residues. The V end lost 6 bases, the J end lost 0 bases, and 18 bases lay between the germline ends. This CDR3 is CASRRGSREYSGNTIYF. The CDR3 nucleotides read TGTGCCAGCAGGAGGGGCTCTCGGGAATACTCTGGAAACACCATATATTTT.

The CDR3 DNA is TGTGCCAGCAGTGAAACCGGGACAGGGGGCTTCGAGCAGTACTTC. Its translation: CASSETGTGGFEQYF. The genes are TRBV25-1 and TRBJ2-7, with 12 bases lining up with TRBD1. This CDR3 region has 15 residues. V was clipped by 2 bases and J by 6 bases; unmatched bases: 5. The V gene's germline CDR1 is MGHDK and CDR2 SYGVNS.

The chain links TRBV6-1 to TRBJ2-1; 9 bases line up with TRBD1. Germline assignment: CDR1 MNHNS and CDR2 SASEGT. CDR3 length: 14 amino acids. The junction had 9 bases not matched to a gene; V was cut back by 9 bases and J by 6 bases. The CDR3 DNA reads as TGTGCCAGTTCGGACACAGGGGGCTTCAATGAGCAGTTCTTC. It translates to CASSDTGGFNEQFF.

The chain links TRBV4-3 to TRBJ1-5; unclear D gene. Germline V gene sequence: CDR1 LGHNA, CDR2 YSLEER. The CDR3 totals 17 residues. The ends were cut back, 1 base at V and 5 bases at J, with 18 bases in the middle. The CDR3 DNA reads TGCGCCAGCAGCCAAGGGCGGGCACACAAGGCCCATCAGCCCCAGCATTTT. Amino acid sequence: CASSQGRAHKAHQPQHF.

This clonotype was counted ten times or more. The rearrangement uses TRBV5-5 and TRBJ2-1; weak D call: TRBD2 (5 bases). CDR3 length: 14 residues. V lost 6 bases to trimming and J lost 0 bases, with 10 bases between them. The V gene's germline CDR1 is SGHKS and CDR2 YYEKEE (reference sequence). Here the CDR3 reads CASMRVSSYNEQFF. CDR3 in DNA: TGTGCCAGCATGAGGGTAAGCTCCTACAATGAGCAGTTCTTC.

In this sample, this clonotype turned up a few times. The chain combines TRBV11-1 with TRBJ2-1, with 13 bases identical to TRBD2. The CDR3 is 20 amino acids. With V trimmed by 5 bases and J by 0 bases, 13 bases remained unmatched. Germline V gene sequence: CDR1 SGHAT, CDR2 FQDESV (reference sequence). CDR3 bases: TGTGCCAGCAGCCCATTAGTGGGGACTAGCGGGATAAGCTCCTACAATGAGCAGTTCTTC. Translation: CASSPLVGTSGISSYNEQFF.

CDR3 DNA: TGTGCCAGCTCAGCACAGGGCTACTACGAGCAGTACTTC. Translating it yields CASSAQGYYEQYF. This sequence joins TRBV18 and TRBJ2-7; TRBD1 might be the D (6 bases). There are 13 residues in the CDR3. Germline assignment: CDR1 KGHSH and CDR2 LQKENI. V was shortened by 5 bases and J by 3 bases, with 11 bases between the two germline ends.

Here the CDR3 reads CASSGPGARSPLHF. CDR3 DNA sequence: TGTGCCAGCAGCGGCCCAGGGGCTAGATCACCCCTCCACTTT. The rearrangement uses TRBV5-5 and TRBJ1-6; maybe TRBD1 (6 bases). Germline CDR1 is SGHKS and CDR2 is YYEKEE (reference sequence). V shed 4 bases and J shed 10 bases, with 15 bases lying between them. The CDR3 loop spans 14 amino acids. The full variable domain, completed using reference TRBV5-5 and TRBJ1-6, is DAGVTQSPTHLIKTRGQQVTLRCSPISGHKSVSWYQQVLGQGPQFIFQYYEKEERGRGNFPDRFSARQFPNYSSELNVNALLLGDSALYLCASSGPGARSPLHFGNGTRLTVT.

The chain uses TRBV9 and TRBJ2-7, with D uncertain. The CDR3 is 15 residues long. V was pared by 0 bases and J by 3 bases, with 13 bases between. Germline V lookup: CDR1 SGDLS, CDR2 YYNGEE. The CDR3 DNA follows: TGTGCCAGCAGCGTAGACGATAGCCCCTACTACGAGCAGTACTTC. It codes for CASSVDDSPYYEQYF.

This clonotype was counted only a few times. This chain connects TRBV11-2 to TRBJ1-4, with 8 bases matching TRBD1. This CDR3 has 16 amino acids. Germline CDR1 SGHAT, CDR2 FQNNGV. The trim removed 5 bases at V and 4 bases at J, leaving 9 bases unmatched. CDR3 DNA sequence: TGTGCCAGCAGCCGGGGAACAGGGGGACGTAATGAAAAACTGTTTTTT. As protein: CASSRGTGGRNEKLFF.

The chain has TRBV5-1 and TRBJ1-3; TRBD1 agrees at 10 bases. Germline loops: CDR1 SGHRS, CDR2 YFSETQ. With 4 bases clipped from V and 7 bases from J, the junction kept 5 bases outside the gene matches. The CDR3 loop spans 14 amino acids. The CDR3 nucleotides read TGCGCCAGCAGCCCGGGACAGGGGATCAACACCATATATTTT. It yields the protein CASSPGQGINTIYF.

This clonotype turned up a few times. The CDR3 nucleotides read TGTGCCAGCAGCCAAGAGGGATACGTCTCCTACGAGCAGTACTTC. Protein: CASSQEGYVSYEQYF. The rearrangement links TRBV14 to TRBJ2-7; D unclear. Germline assignment: CDR1 SGHDN and CDR2 FVKESK. The CDR3 totals 15 residues. Trimming took 0 bases from V and 0 from J, leaving 9 bases between them.

The chain uses TRBV18 and TRBJ1-4; no clear D. CDR3 length: 15 amino acids. Trimming removed 1 base at V and 8 bases at J, with 14 bases between. CDR1 and CDR2 (germline): KGHSH, LQKENI. The CDR3 sequence is CASSPRGMGVEKLFF. In DNA, the CDR3 is TGTGCCAGCTCACCACGAGGCATGGGAGTAGAAAAACTGTTTTTT.

Comments on this clonotype: One end of the junction fails to match germline, which may point to a read error. The chain combines TRBV12-3 or TRBV12-4 with TRBJ2-1, with D possibly matching TRBD2 (6 bases). CDR3 size: 15 residues. CDR3 nucleotide sequence: TGTGCCATCAGTTTGGGGGGTTCCGGTTACAATGAGCAGTTCTTC. Translation: CAISLGGSGYNEQFF.

This clonotype was observed many times. J is TRBJ2-1 and V is TRBV29-1; the D is unclear. The CDR3 sequence is 16 residues long. Trimming took off 3 bases at V and 0 bases at J, with 15 bases between the two ends. Germline lookup yields CDR1 SQVTM and CDR2 ANQGSEA. In nucleotides, the CDR3 is TGCAGCGTTGAGGGAAGCCTTTCGAGCTCCTACAATGAGCAGTTCTTC. Residues: CSVEGSLSSSYNEQFF.

V is TRBV12-3 or TRBV12-4 and J is TRBJ2-1; D is ambiguous. Deletions cut 7 bases from V and 6 bases from J, with 19 bases between. CDR3 length equals 15 residues. DNA of the CDR3: TGTGCCAGCACCCCCGAGTTACGGCAAGGCAATGAGCAGTTCTTC. Protein: CASTPELRQGNEQFF.

At least ten counts were recorded for this clonotype. One junction end disagrees with the germline gene, perhaps due to a read error. Written as DNA, the CDR3 is TGTGCCAGCAGTCTAGCGGGAGTCCCGCAGTATTTT. It encodes CASSLAGVPQYF. The genes are TRBV12-3 or TRBV12-4 and TRBJ2-3; 10 nucleotides line up with TRBD2. This CDR3 contains 12 residues.